Below are 32 T cell receptor beta chains sequenced from a single sample in a study of regulatory T cells in long-lasting Graves disease. Time point noted: newly diagnosed GD, antithyroid drugs for less than 3 months. Preparation of the TCR library used RNA extracted from PBMCs. Building the TCR beta libraries relied on iRepertoire HTBI primers, and CDR3 regions underwent Arm-PCR. MiXCR was run by TCRdb on the multiplex PCR reads, yielding one entry per CDR3 protein. The data contain roughly 420,000 distinct CDR3 sequences, around 15% of them seen just once; the ten biggest clones take up about 24%. This specimen consisted of peripheral blood mononuclear cells (PBMCs), obtained at new diagnosis, from a patient treated with antithyroid drugs. These receptor sequences come from a female donor with Graves disease.

In this sample, this clonotype turned up many times. The chain couples TRBV12-3 or TRBV12-4 to TRBJ1-6; D ambiguous. This CDR3 has 13 amino acids. Trimming took 3 bases from V and 10 from J, leaving 10 bases between them. CDR3 residues: CASSLSASSPLHF. The DNA for the CDR3 is TGTGCCAGCAGTTTGAGCGCAAGCTCACCCCTCCACTTT.

This clonotype came up a few times. V and J are TRBV19 and TRBJ1-1, with TRBD1 matching over 8 bases. The ends lost 5 bases at V and 0 bases at J; junction bases unmatched: 5. Germline CDR1 is LNHDA and CDR2 is SQIVND (reference sequence). This CDR3 is 15 amino acids long. The CDR3 loop reads CASSRLDRVNTEAFF. In DNA, the CDR3 is TGTGCCAGTAGTCGCCTGGACAGGGTGAACACTGAAGCTTTCTTT. Filled out from reference TRBV19 and TRBJ1-1, the complete variable domain reads DGGITQSPKYLFRKEGQNVTLSCEQNLNHDAMYWYRQDPGQGLRLIYYSQIVNDFQKGDIAEGYSVSREKKESFPLTVTSAQKNPTAFYLCASSRLDRVNTEAFFGQGTRLTVV.

In its sample, this clonotype was seen many times. This rearrangement joins TRBV5-5 to TRBJ1-6, with D tentatively TRBD1 (6 bases). This CDR3 has 14 amino acids. Trimming left V 1 base short and J 6 bases short, with 8 bases between. CDR1 is SGHKS and CDR2 is YYEKEE in the germline V gene (reference sequence). The CDR3 here is CASSLYRANSPLHF. CDR3 sequence (DNA): TGTGCCAGCAGCTTGTACAGGGCTAATTCACCCCTCCACTTT.

This clonotype was recorded many times. This chain connects TRBV5-1 to TRBJ2-5; the D gene is possibly TRBD2 (6 bases). Germline CDR1 and CDR2: SGHRS and YFSETQ. This CDR3 is 15 amino acids long. Trimming cost V 5 bases and J 0 bases, with 14 bases left between them. Here the CDR3 DNA reads TGCGCCAGCAGAGCGCTAGCGCTAAACCAAGAGACCCAGTACTTC. Translation gives CASRALALNQETQYF.

The chain links TRBV2 to TRBJ2-3; D gene uncertain. CDR1 is SNHLY and CDR2 is FYNNEI in the germline V gene. The CDR3 sequence is 11 residues long. V lost 6 bases and J lost 8, with 9 bases in between. CDR3 coding DNA: TGTGCCAGCAGCTACGGTGGTACGCAGTATTTT. This sequence encodes CASSYGGTQYF.

Ten or more counts support this clonotype. The genes are TRBV12-3 or TRBV12-4 and TRBJ2-7; no definite D call. The CDR3 loop spans 13 amino acids. Trimming cost V 5 bases and J 1 base, with 9 bases left between them. The CDR3 region is CASSRTPSYEQYF. The CDR3 DNA reads TGTGCCAGCAGTCGGACCCCATCCTACGAGCAGTACTTC.

This clonotype was picked up a small number of times. The V gene is TRBV19, the J gene TRBJ2-1, with TRBD2 matching over 7 bases. The ends lost 3 bases at V and 2 bases at J; junction bases unmatched: 7. The CDR3 loop spans 16 amino acids. Looked up from germline, CDR1 is LNHDA and CDR2 is SQIVND (reference sequence). The CDR3 nucleotides are TGTGCCAGTAGTATTAGCGGGCCTAGCGCCTACAATGAGCAGTTCTTC. Translated, it gives CASSISGPSAYNEQFF.

This clonotype was seen repeatedly, ten times or more. J is TRBJ2-5 and V is TRBV4-3; D remains ambiguous. The germline V gene encodes CDR1 LGHNA and CDR2 YSLEER. The CDR3 sequence is 13 residues long. The V and J ends lost 0 bases and 5 bases respectively, with 7 bases between them. The CDR3 sequence: CASSQDRAETQYF. The DNA for the CDR3 is TGCGCCAGCAGCCAAGATCGAGCCGAGACCCAGTACTTC.

This clonotype has ten or more counts. This chain joins TRBV10-3 and TRBJ1-1; TRBD1 agrees at 7 bases. The V segment lost 3 bases and the J segment 8 bases; nucleotides outside the gene matches: 9. Germline V gene sequence: CDR1 ENHRY, CDR2 SYGVKD. The CDR3 runs 14 residues. The CDR3 is CAISDPGTAPEAFF. CDR3 nucleotide sequence: TGTGCCATCAGTGACCCTGGGACAGCTCCGGAAGCTTTCTTT.

This clonotype was seen more than once but under ten times. V and J are TRBV3-1 and TRBJ1-4; 8 bases line up with TRBD1. The J segment lost 0 bases and the V segment lost 4 bases, leaving 7 bases of the junction unmatched. CDR1 LGHDT and CDR2 YNNKEL come from the germline V gene (reference sequence). CDR3 size: 17 residues. In nucleotides, the CDR3 is TGTGCCAGCAGCCGTCGGACAGGGCCAGCAACTAATGAAAAACTGTTTTTT. This gives the protein CASSRRTGPATNEKLFF.

The chain employs TRBV3-1 and TRBJ1-2; D not resolved. Germline assignment: CDR1 LGHDT and CDR2 YNNKEL (reference sequence). Trimming shortened V by 1 base and J by 4 bases, and 13 bases separated the two germline ends. There are 15 residues in the CDR3. The CDR3 DNA reads TGTGCCAGCAGCCAAGGCGCCATTTCGGGCTATGGCTACACCTTC. Translation: CASSQGAISGYGYTF. Full variable domain (rest looked up from reference TRBV3-1 and TRBJ1-2): DTAVSQTPKYLVTQMGNDKSIKCEQNLGHDTMYWYKQDSKKFLKIMFSYNNKELIINETVPNRFSPKSPDKAHLNLHINSLELGDSAVYFCASSQGAISGYGYTFGSGTRLTVV.

This clonotype was seen more than once but under ten times. V usage is TRBV12-3 or TRBV12-4 and J usage is TRBJ2-6, with TRBD1 identical over 12 bases. Trimming at V came to 6 bases and at J to 2 bases, leaving 5 bases not matched to a gene. The CDR3 totals 17 residues. In DNA, the CDR3 is TGTGCCAGCAGGACGGGACAGGGGGCAGCTGGGGCCAACGTCCTGACTTTC. Translating it yields CASRTGQGAAGANVLTF.

Only a few counts were recorded for this clonotype. This sequence joins TRBV6-2 or TRBV6-3 and TRBJ2-2; 8 nucleotides align to TRBD2. V dropped 7 bases and J dropped 3; count of bases not matched to a gene: 13. This CDR3 contains 17 residues. The germline V gene encodes CDR1 MNHEY and CDR2 SVGEGT. This chain's CDR3 is CASTRRAGASDTGELFF. In DNA form, the CDR3 reads TGTGCCAGCACCAGAAGAGCGGGGGCGTCGGACACCGGGGAGCTGTTTTTT.

This clonotype came up many times. This chain links TRBV12-3 or TRBV12-4 with TRBJ1-1; D call uncertain. V was pared by 0 bases and J by 0 bases, with 20 bases between. The CDR3 loop spans 19 amino acids. CDR3 in amino acids: CASSLALGSATIMNTEAFF. DNA for the CDR3: TGTGCCAGCAGTTTAGCCTTGGGGTCGGCAACAATTATGAACACTGAAGCTTTCTTT.

As for this clonotype: This likely came from a read error, as a far larger clone is one base away. The rearrangement links TRBV7-2 to TRBJ2-1; D tentatively fits TRBD1 or TRBD2 (5 bases each). Germline-derived CDR1 and CDR2 are SGHTA and FQGNSA. This CDR3 has 11 residues. DNA for the CDR3: TGTGCCAGCAGCCTAGCAAGGGGGCAGTTCTTC. This gives the protein CASSLARGQFF.

The V gene is TRBV4-1, the J gene TRBJ2-1, with a weak D call TRBD2 (6 bases). CDR1 and CDR2 (germline): MGHRA, YSYEKL. The CDR3 length is 17 residues. Trimming pared 0 bases from V and 9 bases from J, leaving 21 bases between. CDR3 amino acids: CASSQDPGLLAYGEQFF. CDR3 coding DNA: TGCGCCAGCAGCCAAGATCCGGGACTCTTAGCTTACGGTGAGCAGTTCTTC.

This clonotype was recorded a few times. The rearrangement joins TRBV6-1 to TRBJ2-2; D possibly corresponds to TRBD2 (7 bases). This CDR3 spans 18 amino acids. V lost 5 bases to trimming and J lost 1 base, with 20 bases between them. Germline loops: CDR1 MNHNS, CDR2 SASEGT. DNA of the CDR3: TGTGCCAGCAGTCGGGGGGCTGGGGACTCTTTGAACACCGGGGAGCTGTTTTTT. Residues: CASSRGAGDSLNTGELFF.

This clonotype has a count of ten or more. The V and J genes are TRBV19 and TRBJ1-5, with TRBD1 identical over 7 bases. V dropped 6 bases and J dropped 0; count of bases not matched to a gene: 11. The CDR3 is made up of 17 amino acids. Germline loops: CDR1 LNHDA, CDR2 SQIVND (reference sequence). The CDR3 DNA is TGTGCCAGTAGCCCGAGGGACAGACCAAATAGCAATCAGCCCCAGCATTTT. It encodes CASSPRDRPNSNQPQHF.

This clonotype has ten or more counts. V gene TRBV20-1 combines with J gene TRBJ1-1; no clear D. The CDR3 consists of 12 residues. V lost 5 bases and J 0 bases, leaving 7 bases between the germline ends. CDR1 and CDR2 (germline): DFQATT, SNEGSKA (reference sequence). This CDR3 is CSAWGMNTEAFF. The CDR3 DNA sequence: TGCAGTGCTTGGGGAATGAACACTGAAGCTTTCTTT.

The rearrangement links TRBV28 to TRBJ1-4; D uncertain. V lost 7 bases, J lost 6 bases, and 6 bases lay in between. The CDR3 sequence is 11 residues long. Germline V gene data show CDR1 as MDHEN and CDR2 as SYDVKM. The CDR3 DNA sequence: TGTGCCAGCACCAACTATGAAAAACTGTTTTTT. The encoded protein is CASTNYEKLFF.

This clonotype was detected only a few times. The gene calls are TRBV10-1 and TRBJ2-3; D may be TRBD2 (6 bases). This CDR3 contains 13 residues. Trimming stripped 8 bases from V and 2 bases from J, with 11 bases between. Germline V lookup: CDR1 WNHNN, CDR2 SYGVQD (reference sequence). The DNA for the CDR3 is TGCGCCAGCGCTAGGGACTCCACAGATACGCAGTATTTT. Translation: CASARDSTDTQYF.

This clonotype appeared many times. This chain connects TRBV5-6 to TRBJ2-3, with 10 bases identical to TRBD1. The germline V gene has CDR1 SGHDT and CDR2 YYEEEE. Trimming at V came to 4 bases and at J to 6 bases, leaving 8 bases not matched to a gene. CDR3 length equals 15 residues. The CDR3 DNA follows: TGTGCCAGCAGCCCGACAGGGGGCGAAGGGGATACGCAGTATTTT. It yields the protein CASSPTGGEGDTQYF. Full variable domain (missing parts from reference TRBV5-6 and TRBJ2-3): DAGVTQSPTHLIKTRGQQVTLRCSPKSGHDTVSWYQQALGQGPQFIFQYYEEEERQRGNFPDRFSGHQFPNYSSELNVNALLLGDSALYLCASSPTGGEGDTQYFGPGTRLTVL.

This clonotype was seen at least ten times. The rearrangement joins TRBV2 to TRBJ1-1, with D unresolved. CDR1 and CDR2 from the germline V gene are SNHLY and FYNNEI. Trimming left V 2 bases short and J 5 bases short, with 9 bases between. CDR3 length: 13 residues. Here the CDR3 DNA reads TGTGCCAGCAGTGAATTCCCCTCAACTGAAGCTTTCTTT. Its protein is CASSEFPSTEAFF.

This chain uses TRBV4-3 with TRBJ2-7; 7 bases are shared with TRBD2. The V and J ends lost 1 base and 2 bases, in that order; junction bases with no gene match: 11. Germline values: CDR1 LGHNA, CDR2 YSLEER. This CDR3 is 17 amino acids long. The CDR3 reads CASSQGQASGRTYEQYF. CDR3 bases: TGCGCCAGCAGCCAAGGTCAGGCTAGCGGAAGGACCTACGAGCAGTACTTC.

This clonotype occurred many times. The chain uses TRBV28 and TRBJ2-1; 10 bases line up with TRBD2. The V gene's germline CDR1 is MDHEN and CDR2 SYDVKM. Trimming took 1 base from V and 0 from J; bases not matched to a gene: 3. This CDR3 region has 17 residues. CDR3 loop: CASSLSAGGSSYNEQFF. The DNA for the CDR3 is TGTGCCAGCAGTTTATCAGCGGGAGGGAGCTCCTACAATGAGCAGTTCTTC. Full variable domain (rest looked up from reference TRBV28 and TRBJ2-1): DVKVTQSSRYLVKRTGEKVFLECVQDMDHENMFWYRQDPGLGLRLIYFSYDVKMKEKGDIPEGYSVSREKKERFSLILESASTNQTSMYLCASSLSAGGSSYNEQFFGPGTRLTVL.

This clonotype was seen ten or more times. CDR3 loop: CASSVQSKNTEAFF. CDR3 sequence (DNA): TGTGCCAGCAGTGTCCAAAGCAAGAACACTGAAGCTTTCTTT. This chain joins TRBV2 and TRBJ1-1; D ambiguous. Germline values: CDR1 SNHLY, CDR2 FYNNEI. The CDR3 spans 14 residues. V lost 4 bases to trimming and J lost 1 base, with 10 bases between them.

This clonotype was detected many times. The J gene is TRBJ1-1, the V gene TRBV5-1, with D perhaps matching TRBD1 (5 bases). V was trimmed by 5 bases and J by 3 bases, leaving 11 bases between them. CDR1 and CDR2 from the germline V gene are SGHRS and YFSETQ. The CDR3 is made up of 13 amino acids. The CDR3: CASRTVAYTEAFF. The CDR3 coding sequence is TGCGCCAGCAGGACAGTGGCGTACACTGAAGCTTTCTTT.

This clonotype was seen a handful of times. A much larger clone lies one base from this, so it may be a read error. The chain joins TRBV11-2 to TRBJ1-1; D ambiguous. This CDR3 has 15 residues. CDR1 and CDR2 from the germline V gene are SGHAT and FQNNGV. The CDR3 coding sequence is TGTGCCAACAGCTTAAGGCAGGTTCTGAACACTGAAGCTTTCTTT. It yields the protein CANSLRQVLNTEAFF.

This clonotype was counted at least ten times. The genes are TRBV12-3 or TRBV12-4 and TRBJ1-1; no reliable D call. The CDR3 covers 13 residues. Trimming left V 3 bases short and J 3 bases short, with 8 bases between. The CDR3 bases are TGTGCCAGCAGTTTCAGGAGGGACACTGAAGCTTTCTTT. Residues: CASSFRRDTEAFF.

This clonotype occurred many times. This chain uses TRBV5-1 with TRBJ2-7; D gene uncertain. The V end was cut by 4 bases, the J end by 6 bases, with 14 bases between. This CDR3 has 13 amino acids. CDR1 and CDR2 (germline): SGHRS, YFSETQ. The DNA of the CDR3 is TGCGCCAGCAGCGAGTCGGCCCTCGGCGAGCAGTACTTC. Translating it yields CASSESALGEQYF.

This clonotype was detected ten times or more. The chain employs TRBV18 and TRBJ2-3; perhaps TRBD1 as D (5 bases). CDR1 and CDR2 from the germline V gene are KGHSH and LQKENI. The CDR3 contains 14 residues. With 2 bases removed from V and 0 bases from J, the gap between germline ends came to 6 bases. The CDR3 DNA follows: TGTGCCAGCTCACCAGGGGCTAGCACAGATACGCAGTATTTT. It specifies CASSPGASTDTQYF.

This clonotype was observed many times. This chain uses TRBV20-1 with TRBJ2-5, with TRBD2 matching over 8 bases. This CDR3 has 15 amino acids. Germline trimming cut 4 bases from V and 2 bases from J; bases unmatched to any gene: 9. The germline gives CDR1 DFQATT, CDR2 SNEGSKA (reference sequence). The CDR3 loop reads CSANSREAIQETQYF. DNA of the CDR3: TGCAGTGCTAATTCGCGGGAGGCAATACAAGAGACCCAGTACTTC.